This TCR beta chain comes out of a study of blood T cell repertoires in COVID-19. Looking at the study overall: Acute-phase and convalescent COVID-19 samples originated in the United States, Italy and Spain.

Across under 25 US areas, participants ranged in age from 18 to 89 years. Cohorts were assigned according to the clinical history that participants reported. Cohort 3 donors counted as recovered after two negative PCRs, clearance, or resolved symptoms. The protocol was immunoSEQ multiplex PCR, while the TCRdb copy is restricted to in-frame clones and leaves out a portion. The table lists 380,000 or so clones, 87% of them singletons. The receptor comes from a man aged 25-45 years who had recovered from COVID-19. Specimen: PBMCs or T cells enriched from blood (not recorded which).

The CDR3 reads CASAKDSLIEGVGYTF. DNA for the CDR3: TGCGCCAGCGCGAAGGACAGTTTGATTGAGGGTGTTGGCTACACCTTC. The chain is built from TRBV5-1 and TRBJ1-2, with a weak D call TRBD1 (6 bases). Per germline, CDR1 SGHRS and CDR2 YFSETQ. The CDR3 runs to 16 residues. V lost 7 bases and J 7 bases, leaving 26 bases between the germline ends.